This entry concerns a single TCR beta chain. Trimming cost V 3 bases and J 7 bases; bases outside gene matches: 9. Germline V CDR1 and CDR2: MGHDK, SYGVNS. CDR3 length equals 16 residues. The sample comes from a study of tumor-infiltrating lymphocytes in localized non-small cell lung cancer. On the study more broadly: Each patient gave resected tumor and non-adjacent uninvolved lung tissue.

Data came from immunoSEQ multiplex PCR; TCRdb stores just in-frame clones and leaves some out. Here the sample spans over 10,000 clones, 79% being singletons. Sequencing was carried out using lung tumor tissue. V is TRBV25-1 and J is TRBJ1-6; TRBD1 matches at 7 bases. This TCR was sampled from a human donor with non-small cell lung cancer. In DNA form, the CDR3 reads TGTGCCAGCAGTGATCCTACCCGGGACAGCAATTCACCCCTCCACTTT. Translation gives CASSDPTRDSNSPLHF.